This T cell receptor (beta chain) was found in a study of shared T cell receptors in the human thymus. Per germline, CDR1 SGHDT and CDR2 YYEEEE. The length of the CDR3 is 13 residues. V shed 2 bases and J 7 bases; nucleotides not matched to a gene: 4. Produced via immunoSEQ multiplex PCR; TCRdb's table is partial and in-frame only. Here the sample spans about 380,000 clones, more than 85% being singletons. Sample: thymocytes. The receptor was isolated from a human donor. V and J are TRBV5-6 and TRBJ1-1; 8 nucleotides align to TRBD1. As DNA, the CDR3 is TGTGCCAGCAGCTTTCAGGGGGCGAGTGAAGCTTTCTTT. It specifies CASSFQGASEAFF.